This entry is about one TCR beta chain. No antigen is known for it. The sample originates from a study of glioma-infiltrating T cells. Regarding the study as a whole: Tissue and blood shared very few CDR3 sequences. Non-neoplastic patients had below-expected tissue-blood divergence, while all gliomas exceeded expectation.

With 5 bases removed from V and 9 bases from J, the gap between germline ends came to 14 bases. The CDR3 has 12 residues. Using RNA template, CDR3s of TCR alpha and beta were amplified with iRepertoire arm-PCR. For one-step reverse transcription and amplification, 100-400 ng of tissue mRNA or PBMC total RNA was used. TCRdb used MiXCR to reprocess the multiplex PCR reads, holding one entry per CDR3 protein. The sample records over 80,000 distinct CDR3 sequences, about 40% being singletons. Sequencing input: glioma tissue, nonneoplastic brain tissue, or PBMCs (not recorded which). The source is a human donor with low-grade glioma or glioblastoma, undergoing nonglioma brain surgery, or in good health (not recorded which). This chain joins TRBV12-3 or TRBV12-4 and TRBJ2-7, with D tentatively TRBD2 (5 bases). The CDR3 reads CASSVLKRGQYF. DNA for the CDR3: TGTGCCAGCAGTGTACTAAAACGGGGGCAGTACTTC.